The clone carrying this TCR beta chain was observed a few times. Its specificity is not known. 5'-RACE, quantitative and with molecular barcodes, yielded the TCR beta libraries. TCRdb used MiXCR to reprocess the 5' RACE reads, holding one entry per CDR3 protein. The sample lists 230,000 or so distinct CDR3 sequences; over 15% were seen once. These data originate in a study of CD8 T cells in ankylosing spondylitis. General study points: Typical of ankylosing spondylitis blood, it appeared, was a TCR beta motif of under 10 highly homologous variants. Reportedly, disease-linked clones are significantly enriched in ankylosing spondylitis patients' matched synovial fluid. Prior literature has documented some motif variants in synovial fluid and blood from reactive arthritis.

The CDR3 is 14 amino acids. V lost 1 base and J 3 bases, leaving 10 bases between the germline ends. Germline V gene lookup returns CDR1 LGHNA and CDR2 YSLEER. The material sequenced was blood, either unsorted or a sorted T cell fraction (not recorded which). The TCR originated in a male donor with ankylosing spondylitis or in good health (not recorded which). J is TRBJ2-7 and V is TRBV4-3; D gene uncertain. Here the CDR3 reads CASSQGATHYEQYF. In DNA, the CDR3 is TGCGCCAGCAGCCAAGGCGCTACCCACTACGAGCAGTACTTC.